This T cell receptor (beta chain) was retrieved from a study of early T cells in non-severe SARS-CoV-2 infection. Across the whole study: It was bulk RNA from unsorted whole blood that was sequenced, and the chains were unpaired. General study results and limits: Matches to VDJdb favored anti-spike CD8 responses and missed private and CD4 specificities.

Each CDR3 protein is one row after TCRdb ran MiXCR on the 5' RACE reads. The sample contains tens of thousands of distinct CDR3 sequences, roughly a tenth of which appear only once. A few counts support this clonotype. Its antigen is as yet unknown. The CDR3 is 13 residues long. Trimming removed 7 bases at V and 0 bases at J, with 10 bases between. Germline V gene sequence: CDR1 MDHEN, CDR2 SYDVKM. The sample consisted of whole blood, taken at baseline. The rearrangement joins TRBV28 to TRBJ2-7; either TRBD1 or TRBD2 may supply D (5 bases each). This receptor was taken from an adult who was a healthcare worker with PCR-confirmed SARS-CoV-2 infection or an uninfected control (not recorded which). CDR3 sequence (DNA): TGTGCCAGCACTTGGGGGAGCTCCTACGAGCAGTACTTC. It codes for CASTWGSSYEQYF.